This entry lists 28 T cell receptor beta chains sequenced from one sample in a study of Ad26.COV2.S vaccination and SARS-CoV-2 variants. Generated by immunoSEQ multiplex PCR, the TCRdb table keeps only in-frame clones and is missing some. The sample contains hundreds of thousands of clones, about nine tenths of which appear only once. Treatment noted: over 15 received Ad26.COV2.S at low or high dose, single or two shots; about 5 received placebo; per-sample allocation not given. Sampling happened 63 days after the first vaccine or placebo injection. The specimen comprised peripheral blood, sampled in a trial of Ad26.COV2.S vaccine versus placebo. These TCRs come from a person aged 18-65 years who received the Ad26.COV2.S COVID-19 vaccine or a placebo.

The chain has TRBV6-5 and TRBJ2-1; D not resolved. The CDR3 has 14 amino acids. The germline gives CDR1 MNHEY, CDR2 SVGAGI. V dropped 8 bases and J dropped 1 base, with 12 bases sitting between them. The CDR3 spells CASGFEVSYNEQFF. Written as DNA, the CDR3 is TGTGCCAGCGGCTTTGAAGTGTCCTACAATGAGCAGTTCTTC.

This chain links TRBV5-1 with TRBJ2-5; possible D gene TRBD1, 6 bases. The V end was cut by 5 bases, the J end by 2 bases, with 16 bases between. This CDR3 region has 15 residues. Germline-derived CDR1 and CDR2 are SGHRS and YFSETQ. The CDR3 reads CASSFRGGPQETQYF. The CDR3 bases are TGCGCCAGCAGTTTTAGAGGGGGACCACAAGAGACCCAGTACTTC.

The CDR3 reads CASSPSGELFF. CDR3 coding DNA: TGTGCCAGCTCACCATCGGGGGAGCTGTTTTTT. The rearrangement links TRBV18 to TRBJ2-2, with no clear D. With 2 bases removed from V and 8 bases from J, the gap between germline ends came to 3 bases. This CDR3 is 11 amino acids long. Germline loops: CDR1 KGHSH, CDR2 LQKENI.

The V gene is TRBV4-3, the J gene TRBJ2-1, with a weak D call TRBD2 (5 bases). V dropped 0 bases and J dropped 7 bases, with 19 bases sitting between them. The germline V gene has CDR1 LGHNA and CDR2 YSLEER. This CDR3 comprises 17 residues. The CDR3 DNA is TGCGCCAGCAGCCAAGATGTAAGAGGGCTTCAGGTGAATGAGCAGTTCTTC. Its translation: CASSQDVRGLQVNEQFF.

V is TRBV30 and J is TRBJ2-7, with D tentatively TRBD2 (6 bases). The CDR3 runs 14 residues. Germline values: CDR1 GTSNPN, CDR2 SVGIG (reference sequence). V was cut by 2 bases and J by 5 bases, with 16 bases left in between. CDR3 DNA: TGTGCCTGGAGTCACCCCGGGGGAGCCCACGAGCAGTACTTC. Translated, it gives CAWSHPGGAHEQYF.

This clone was recorded a few times. The chain links TRBV19 to TRBJ2-7, with D perhaps matching TRBD1 (6 bases). The CDR3 is made up of 14 amino acids. V lost 5 bases to trimming and J lost 3 bases, with 14 bases between them. Germline lookup yields CDR1 LNHDA and CDR2 SQIVND (reference sequence). CDR3 protein: CASSPSQGFYEQYF. CDR3 coding DNA: TGTGCCAGTAGTCCCTCACAGGGTTTCTACGAGCAGTACTTC.

The rearrangement links TRBV12-3 or TRBV12-4 to TRBJ1-6; D is uncertain. This CDR3 comprises 13 residues. V lost 5 bases and J lost 10, with 12 bases in between. The CDR3 sequence is CASSPARYSPLHF. The DNA for the CDR3 is TGTGCCAGCAGTCCCGCCCGGTACTCACCCCTCCACTTT.

This clone was observed a few times. CDR3 nucleotides: TGTGCCAGTAGTTGGGCGGATCAGCCCCAGCATTTT. This codes for CASSWADQPQHF. This chain links TRBV19 with TRBJ1-5; unclear D gene. Per the germline V gene, CDR1 is LNHDA and CDR2 is SQIVND (reference sequence). The V and J ends lost 5 bases and 5 bases respectively, with 7 bases between them. This CDR3 comprises 12 residues.

The chain carries TRBV6-4 and TRBJ2-7; D remains ambiguous. This CDR3 region has 12 residues. The ends were cut back, 0 bases at V and 9 bases at J, with 9 bases in the middle. Germline CDR1 and CDR2: MRHNA and SNTAGT. The chain's CDR3 is CASSDSNGRQYF. The CDR3, as DNA: TGTGCCAGCAGTGACTCGAATGGCAGGCAGTACTTC.

The CDR3 DNA reads TGTGCCAGCAGCTTAGGAGGGGGCGCCCGGGAGACCCAGTACTTC. Its translation is CASSLGGGARETQYF. The chain combines TRBV13 with TRBJ2-5, with 7 bases that match TRBD1. The germline CDR1 and CDR2 sequences are PRHDT and FYEKMQ (reference sequence). This CDR3 is built from 15 residues. The V and J ends lost 0 bases and 5 bases, in that order; junction bases with no gene match: 6.

J is TRBJ2-1 and V is TRBV7-8, with unresolved D. The CDR3 spans 12 residues. V shed 1 base and J shed 7 bases, with 5 bases lying between them. Germline CDR1 and CDR2: SGHVS and FQNEAQ. CDR3 nucleotides: TGTGCCAGCAGCTTAGAGACAAATGAGCAGTTCTTC. Translated, it gives CASSLETNEQFF.

This clone was observed once. J is TRBJ2-2 and V is TRBV30; D unresolved. The ends were cut back, 4 bases at V and 1 base at J, with 4 bases in the middle. The CDR3 loop spans 12 amino acids. Germline-derived CDR1 and CDR2 are GTSNPN and SVGIG (reference sequence). The CDR3 region has the DNA TGTGCCTGGAAAGGGAACACCGGGGAGCTGTTTTTT. Protein: CAWKGNTGELFF.

This sequence joins TRBV19 and TRBJ2-1, with D perhaps given as TRBD1 or TRBD2 (5 bases each). Trimming stripped 10 bases from V and 7 bases from J, with 17 bases between. Germline V gene lookup returns CDR1 LNHDA and CDR2 SQIVND (reference sequence). This CDR3 region has 13 residues. The CDR3 sequence is CATLRDEGNEQFF. The CDR3 DNA reads TGTGCCACCCTCAGGGACGAGGGAAATGAGCAGTTCTTC.

The gene calls are TRBV15 and TRBJ2-5, with a weak D call TRBD1 (6 bases). The CDR3 has 14 amino acids. Trimming stripped 1 base from V and 5 bases from J, with 11 bases between. Germline V lookup: CDR1 LNHNV, CDR2 YYDKDF (reference sequence). CDR3 region: CATSRVGARETQYF. CDR3 nucleotides: TGTGCCACCAGCAGAGTGGGGGCTCGGGAGACCCAGTACTTC. The whole variable domain, remainder taken from reference TRBV15 and TRBJ2-5, is DAMVIQNPRYQVTQFGKPVTLSCSQTLNHNVMYWYQQKSSQAPKLLFHYYDKDFNNEADTPDNFQSRRPNTSFCFLDIRSPGLGDTAMYLCATSRVGARETQYFGPGTRLLVL.

The V call is TRBV2, the J call TRBJ2-2; D may be TRBD1 (6 bases). The germline V and J ends were trimmed by 7 bases and 1 base, with 22 bases remaining between them. Germline CDR1 SNHLY, CDR2 FYNNEI. The CDR3 has 18 residues. The CDR3 sequence is CASNQEQGNFRNTGELFF. CDR3 nucleotides: TGTGCCAGCAATCAGGAGCAGGGGAATTTTAGGAACACCGGGGAGCTGTTTTTT.

In its sample, this clone was seen a few times. The V and J genes are TRBV10-3 and TRBJ1-3; tentatively, D is TRBD1 (5 bases). Germline assignment: CDR1 ENHRY and CDR2 SYGVKD. The CDR3 contains 14 residues. Trimming shortened V by 7 bases and J by 1 base, and 11 bases separated the two germline ends. In nucleotides, the CDR3 is TGTGCCATCAATGGGGACCGTTCTGGAAACACCATATATTTT. It is translated as CAINGDRSGNTIYF.

The chain joins TRBV12-3 or TRBV12-4 to TRBJ1-1; D not resolved. CDR3 length equals 13 residues. Deletions cut 5 bases from V and 0 bases from J, with 7 bases between. In nucleotides, the CDR3 is TGTGCCAGCAGTCCAACAGTGAACACTGAAGCTTTCTTT. As protein: CASSPTVNTEAFF.

V and J are TRBV4-1 and TRBJ2-2, with TRBD1 identical over 8 bases. The CDR3 spans 17 residues. Germline assignment: CDR1 MGHRA and CDR2 YSYEKL. Germline trimming cut 0 bases from V and 4 bases from J; bases unmatched to any gene: 7. The CDR3 sequence is CASSQEFAGGFTGELFF. CDR3 sequence (DNA): TGCGCCAGCAGCCAAGAATTCGCAGGGGGCTTCACCGGGGAGCTGTTTTTT.

The chain links TRBV30 to TRBJ1-5; possibly TRBD1 for D (5 bases). Germline CDR1 is GTSNPN and CDR2 is SVGIG (reference sequence). Deletions cut 1 base from V and 6 bases from J, with 19 bases between. The CDR3 has 16 amino acids. The CDR3 DNA follows: TGTGCCTGGAGTGGCCAGGGTTGGGTTAGGAGTCAGCCCCAGCATTTT. This encodes CAWSGQGWVRSQPQHF.

J is TRBJ2-1 and V is TRBV7-2, with D perhaps TRBD1 or TRBD2 (5 bases each). This CDR3 spans 13 amino acids. Germline V lookup: CDR1 SGHTA, CDR2 FQGNSA. Trimming left V 4 bases short and J 7 bases short, with 11 bases between. CDR3 bases: TGTGCCAGCAGCTGGGGGACCAGAAATGAGCAGTTCTTC. Translating gives CASSWGTRNEQFF.

The rearrangement uses TRBV5-4 and TRBJ1-2; unclear D gene. Germline assignment: CDR1 SGHNT and CDR2 YYREEE (reference sequence). This CDR3 has 14 amino acids. The ends were cut back, 0 bases at V and 3 bases at J, with 9 bases in the middle. The CDR3 DNA reads as TGTGCCAGCAGCTTGGTCGGCGCTGACTATGGCTACACCTTC. It is translated as CASSLVGADYGYTF.

The chain employs TRBV11-3 and TRBJ1-1; weak D call: TRBD1 (5 bases). V was pared by 0 bases and J by 12 bases, with 17 bases between. The CDR3 is 14 amino acids. Germline CDR1 SGHNT, CDR2 YENEEA. Here the CDR3 reads CASSLDATVPEPFF. CDR3 sequence (DNA): TGTGCCAGCAGCTTAGATGCGACAGTCCCGGAACCTTTCTTT.

The rearrangement links TRBV30 to TRBJ2-3; D may match TRBD1 or TRBD2 (5 bases each). Looked up from germline, CDR1 is GTSNPN and CDR2 is SVGIG (reference sequence). The CDR3 is made up of 13 amino acids. Trimming pared 5 bases from V and 2 bases from J, leaving 11 bases between. The CDR3 is CAWSGTLTDTQYF. The CDR3 bases are TGTGCCTGGTCCGGGACCCTCACAGATACGCAGTATTTT.

This clone was seen more than once but under ten times. This sequence joins TRBV10-3 and TRBJ1-2; 9 bases fit TRBD1. Germline lookup yields CDR1 ENHRY and CDR2 SYGVKD. CDR3 length: 13 amino acids. The ends lost 5 bases at V and 6 bases at J; junction bases unmatched: 4. Here the CDR3 DNA reads TGTGCCATCAGTCTTGGACAGGGGAATGGCTACACCTTC. Translated, it gives CAISLGQGNGYTF.

The CDR3 reads CASSQNSRSAFF. In nucleotides, the CDR3 is TGTGCCAGCAGCCAGAACAGCCGAAGCGCTTTCTTT. The V gene is TRBV3-1 (or the pseudogene TRBV3-2), the J gene TRBJ1-1; D unresolved. The CDR3 sequence is 12 residues long. CDR1 and CDR2 (germline): LGHDT, YNNKEL (reference sequence). V dropped 3 bases and J dropped 11 bases, with 13 bases sitting between them.

The chain uses TRBV11-2 and TRBJ2-1; 10 bases line up with TRBD2. This CDR3 is 14 amino acids long. Germline V CDR1 and CDR2: SGHAT, FQNNGV. V dropped 6 bases and J dropped 7; count of bases not matched to a gene: 6. In DNA, the CDR3 is TGTGCCAGCAGTCGGACTAGCGGAGGGAATGAGCAGTTCTTC. Amino acid sequence: CASSRTSGGNEQFF. Full variable domain (remainder filled in from reference TRBV11-2 and TRBJ2-1): EAGVAQSPRYKIIEKRQSVAFWCNPISGHATLYWYQQILGQGPKLLIQFQNNGVVDDSQLPKDRFSAERLKGVDSTLKIQPAKLEDSAVYLCASSRTSGGNEQFFGPGTRLTVL.

The chain links TRBV6-6 to TRBJ1-4; no clear D. The CDR3 sequence is 13 residues long. V lost 2 bases and J 6 bases, leaving 7 bases between the germline ends. Germline V gene lookup returns CDR1 MNHNY and CDR2 SVGAGI (reference sequence). CDR3: CASSYTTDEKLFF. The CDR3 nucleotides are TGTGCCAGCAGTTACACCACGGATGAAAAACTGTTTTTT.

The chain combines TRBV18 with TRBJ2-1, with 12 bases that match TRBD2. The trim removed 2 bases at V and 12 bases at J, leaving 11 bases unmatched. CDR1 and CDR2 (germline): KGHSH, LQKENI. The CDR3 contains 16 residues. The CDR3 coding sequence is TGTGCCAGCTCACCAACACTGACTAGCGGGGGCCGGGGGCAGTTCTTC. Amino acids: CASSPTLTSGGRGQFF. Filled out from reference TRBV18 and TRBJ2-1, the complete variable domain reads NAGVMQNPRHLVRRRGQEARLRCSPMKGHSHVYWYRQLPEEGLKFMVYLQKENIIDESGMPKERFSAEFPKEGPSILRIQQVVRGDSAAYFCASSPTLTSGGRGQFFGPGTRLTVL.